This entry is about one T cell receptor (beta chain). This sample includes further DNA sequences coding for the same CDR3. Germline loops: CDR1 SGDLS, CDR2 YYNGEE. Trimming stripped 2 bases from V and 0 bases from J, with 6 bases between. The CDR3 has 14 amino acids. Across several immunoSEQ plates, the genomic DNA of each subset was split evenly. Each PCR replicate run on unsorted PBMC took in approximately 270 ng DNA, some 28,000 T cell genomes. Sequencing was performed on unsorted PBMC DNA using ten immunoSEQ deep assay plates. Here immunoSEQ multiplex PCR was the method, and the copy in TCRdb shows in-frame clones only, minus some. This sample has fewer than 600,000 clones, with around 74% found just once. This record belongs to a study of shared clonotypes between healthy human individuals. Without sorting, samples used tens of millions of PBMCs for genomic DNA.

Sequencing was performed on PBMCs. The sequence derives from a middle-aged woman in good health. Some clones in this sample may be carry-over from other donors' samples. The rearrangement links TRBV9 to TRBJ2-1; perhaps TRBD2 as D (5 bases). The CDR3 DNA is TGTGCCAGCAGCGTGGGGAGCTCCTACAATGAGCAGTTCTTC. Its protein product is CASSVGSSYNEQFF.